The table lists the clone carrying this T cell receptor (beta chain) with a count of one. The sample comes from a study of blood T cell repertoires in COVID-19. As for the study in general: Sites in the United States, Italy and Spain provided acute and convalescent COVID-19 samples. Sources were T cells, B-cell-depleted T cells, or PBMCs; the material itself was cDNA or gDNA.

The CDR3 has 15 amino acids. Germline CDR1 and CDR2: MDHEN and SYDVKM. V was shortened by 6 bases and J by 2 bases, with 15 bases between the two germline ends. In the study's own analysis: Reference gene primers were amplified, and this amplification served to estimate nucleated cell counts. Only in-frame clones appear in the TCRdb table, and some are missing; sequencing was by immunoSEQ multiplex PCR. For V, J and clone size, that table is used; D and trimming come from the DNA. Of 50,000 or so clones listed, over 75% are singletons. Sequenced material: peripheral blood. The chain joins TRBV28 to TRBJ2-3; TRBD2 might be the D (6 bases). The source is a man aged 50 to 60 with active COVID-19. DNA of the CDR3: TGTGCCAGCAGGGGCAGGGACTTTTACACAGATACGCAGTATTTT. Its translation is CASRGRDFYTDTQYF. Using reference TRBV28 and TRBJ2-3 for the parts outside the CDR3, the full variable domain is DVKVTQSSRYLVKRTGEKVFLECVQDMDHENMFWYRQDPGLGLRLIYFSYDVKMKEKGDIPEGYSVSREKKERFSLILESASTNQTSMYLCASRGRDFYTDTQYFGPGTRLTVL.